Detailed here is one T cell receptor (beta chain). Its antigen has not been determined. Within one base of it there is no much larger clone, and no base qualities were kept. This record comes from a study of T cell responses to AZD1222 COVID-19 vaccine (dated by TCRdb to about 2021). Describing the broader study: AZD1222 recipients whose second dose came at about 4 weeks and those whose second dose came at about 12 weeks were combined into one group, since spike-specific TCR depth and breadth did not differ between the two schedules. TCR sequencing covered 233 trial participants: some 210 given two doses of AZD1222 and approximately 26 given two doses of MenACWY control vaccine. Enrollment into the trials was organized by age into subgroups of 18-55, 56-69 and 70-plus years, and those subgroups contained roughly 150, 30 and 60 TCR-sequenced participants, respectively. What the study reported, not specific to this receptor: No day 14 peak-response samples were available, so repertoires were characterized only after the peak T cell response. Only five or six AZD1222 recipients were SARS-CoV-2 seropositive at baseline, limiting conclusions about previously exposed vaccinees. The 56-69-year group was small, and its depth increase did not reach significance, likely because of low power. After two AZD1222 doses, spike-specific TCR breadth and depth were significantly higher than at day 0 and than in MenACWY recipients. Vaccine-associated CD4 TCRs spanned the whole spike protein, with dominant responses in regions 160-218 and 743-854. Reportedly, close to half of the unique spike-specific TCRs recognized epitopes lying outside the regions that are mutated in the B.1.351 and B.1.1.7 variants. Participants were mostly white British and included more females than males, and it was suggested by the authors that clonal diversity may have been underestimated.

The CDR3 regions of human TCRbeta chains were analyzed by immunosequencing. Concerning the study's data processing: TCRs in the repertoires were compared against a reference library of SARS-CoV-2-specific TCRs that had been generated with the MIRA antigen-specificity platform. Breadth was defined as the fraction of unique TCRs that were SARS-CoV-2-associated, and depth was defined as the fraction of total T cells that were SARS-CoV-2-associated. Using the MIRA data, each spike-specific TCR was assigned both to the spike region to which the TCR was reactive and to a CD4 or CD8 class. Log10-transformed breadth and depth values were compared by one-way ANOVA with Sidak's multiple comparisons tests. In its TCRdb copy, this immuneACCESS table keeps in-frame sequences only and misses some clones. Where compared with another copy, unresolved V genes explain less than half of these, and the others have no known cause. V and J calls plus clone size are reproduced from that table; the DNA served to infer D and trimming. This sample lists 100,000 to 150,000 clones; 89% were detected once. About 4.3% of the sample goes to the ten largest clones.

Taken from the germline V gene, the CDR1 and CDR2 loops are SGHTA and FQGNSA. The junction carries 8 bases between V and J, which are trimmed by 0 bases and 5 bases respectively. From the cysteine up to the phenylalanine, the CDR3 has a length of 14 residues. Only the CDR3 DNA is retained, 42 bases long and in frame from the first base. The time point label, read with the paper, signifies: baseline before first vaccination. Vaccinee samples were obtained from the UK trials COV001 and COV002, which included a single-blind randomized controlled phase 2/3 trial of AZD1222 (ChAdOx1 nCoV-19) in healthy adults. For TCRbeta chain sequencing, PBMC samples were collected from trial participants at day 0 and at day 28 after the second dose.

The chain is made from TRBV7-2 and TRBJ2-1; the D gene assignment is perhaps TRBD1 or TRBD2, with each matching 5 bases. The sequenced sample was peripheral blood, obtained on day 0 of AZD1222 vaccination. The TCR sequence derives from an adult in good health. CDR3 sequence: CASSLAGVNNEQFF. The DNA sequence follows: TGTGCCAGCAGCTTAGCGGGGGTCAACAATGAGCAGTTCTTC.